This TCR beta chain stems from a study of cytomegalovirus exposure and HLA in healthy donors. Per the germline V gene, CDR1 is SGDLS and CDR2 is YYNGEE. The trim removed 4 bases at V and 7 bases at J, leaving 5 bases unmatched. The CDR3 spans 12 residues. The table came from immunoSEQ multiplex PCR; TCRdb's copy has only in-frame clones and leaves some out. The sample contains 350,000 or so clones, 86% of which appear only once. V gene TRBV9 combines with J gene TRBJ2-7; 7 bases match TRBD1. Sequencing input: PBMCs. This receptor was obtained from a woman between 18 and 30 years old in good health and CMV-seronegative. The CDR3 reads CASSHGQVEQYF. The CDR3 DNA follows: TGTGCCAGCAGCCACGGACAGGTGGAGCAGTACTTC.